Each of the 27 T cell receptor beta chains below was sequenced from the same sample in a study of cytomegalovirus exposure and HLA in healthy donors. With 60 Vbeta and 13 Jbeta primers, the PCR was carried out. Assay: immunoSEQ multiplex PCR; the TCRdb copy retains only in-frame clones and omits some. Its table lists 150,000 or so clones. Sequenced sample: PBMCs. Source of these receptors: a man aged 30 to 45 in good health and CMV-seronegative.

The J gene is TRBJ2-7, the V gene TRBV18; a possible D gene is TRBD2 (7 bases). The CDR3 runs 14 residues. V was cut by 2 bases and J by 5 bases, with 13 bases left in between. The germline V gene encodes CDR1 KGHSH and CDR2 LQKENI. Written as DNA, the CDR3 is TGTGCCAGCTCACCATCAGGAGGGGGGGACGAGCAGTACTTC. It specifies CASSPSGGGDEQYF.

This chain links TRBV7-9 with TRBJ2-2, with D possibly TRBD2 on 5 matching bases. The germline gives CDR1 SEHNR, CDR2 FQNEAQ (reference sequence). Trimming shortened V by 3 bases and J by 7 bases, and 18 bases separated the two germline ends. The CDR3 contains 16 residues. The CDR3 reads CASSFWTESLLGELFF. DNA of the CDR3: TGTGCCAGCAGCTTTTGGACTGAATCTCTTCTCGGGGAGCTGTTTTTT.

The genes are TRBV5-4 and TRBJ2-2; unclear D gene. This CDR3 has 15 residues. Trimming left V 4 bases short and J 4 bases short, with 14 bases between. CDR1 and CDR2 from the germline V gene are SGHNT and YYREEE (reference sequence). CDR3 sequence: CASSTDTPGTGELFF. The CDR3 bases are TGTGCCAGCAGCACAGACACCCCCGGCACCGGGGAGCTGTTTTTT.

V gene TRBV4-2 combines with J gene TRBJ1-1; the D gene is possibly TRBD1 (5 bases). The CDR3 sequence is 15 residues long. The V end lost 1 base, the J end lost 0 bases, and 9 bases lay between the germline ends. Germline assignment: CDR1 LGHNA and CDR2 YNFKEQ. The CDR3 DNA sequence: TGTGCCAGCAGCCAAGGACAGCTCATGAACACTGAAGCTTTCTTT. This encodes CASSQGQLMNTEAFF.

The chain links TRBV7-9 to TRBJ2-1, with 8 bases matching TRBD2. With 7 bases clipped from V and 5 bases from J, the junction kept 13 bases outside the gene matches. Germline CDR1 is SEHNR and CDR2 is FQNEAQ (reference sequence). CDR3 length: 16 residues. The CDR3 bases are TGTGCCAGCACCCCCTCTCTAGCGGGTGCAGACAATGAGCAGTTCTTC. Amino acids: CASTPSLAGADNEQFF.

J is TRBJ2-7 and V is TRBV4-1; 7 bases are shared with TRBD1. V shed 2 bases and J 0 bases; nucleotides not matched to a gene: 10. The CDR3 covers 17 residues. Germline CDR1 MGHRA, CDR2 YSYEKL. This CDR3 is CASSQTMDRRNSYEQYF. The CDR3 region has the DNA TGCGCCAGCAGCCAAACTATGGACAGGAGAAACTCCTACGAGCAGTACTTC.

V gene TRBV6-1 combines with J gene TRBJ2-7; 9 bases match TRBD1. Losses at the gene ends were 6 bases for V and 3 bases for J; bases not matched to a gene: 9. The CDR3 is 15 residues long. CDR1 is MNHNS and CDR2 is SASEGT in the germline V gene. The CDR3 here is CASRLMDRGSYEQYF. In DNA form, the CDR3 reads TGTGCCAGCAGGCTTATGGACAGGGGAAGCTACGAGCAGTACTTC.

V usage is TRBV29-1 and J usage is TRBJ2-3, with TRBD1 identical over 9 bases. CDR1 and CDR2 (germline): SQVTM, ANQGSEA. The CDR3 contains 13 residues. Trimming took 4 bases from V and 4 from J; bases not matched to a gene: 3. CDR3 in DNA: TGCAGCGTTGGACAGGGGGTCGCAGATACGCAGTATTTT. Translated, it gives CSVGQGVADTQYF.

The V and J genes are TRBV11-2 and TRBJ2-7, with 10 positions matching TRBD1. This CDR3 comprises 16 residues. Germline V gene data show CDR1 as SGHAT and CDR2 as FQNNGV. The trim removed 1 base at V and 5 bases at J, leaving 8 bases unmatched. The CDR3 nucleotides are TGTGCCAGCAGCTTAGGCCCCGGGACAGGGGCGCACGAGCAGTACTTC. Its translation is CASSLGPGTGAHEQYF.

V and J are TRBV4-1 and TRBJ2-1, with D maybe TRBD2 (5 bases). Germline V CDR1 and CDR2: MGHRA, YSYEKL. V lost 1 base to trimming and J lost 4 bases, with 11 bases between them. The CDR3 contains 15 residues. CDR3 protein: CASSQGGPEYNEQFF. The CDR3 DNA follows: TGCGCCAGCAGCCAAGGCGGGCCGGAATACAATGAGCAGTTCTTC.

The chain carries TRBV5-1 and TRBJ2-1; 10 positions match TRBD2. The CDR3 has 15 amino acids. The V gene end was trimmed by 4 bases and the J gene end by 7 bases; junction bases not matched to a gene: 8. Germline V lookup: CDR1 SGHRS, CDR2 YFSETQ. The CDR3 bases are TGCGCCAGCAGCGCTTCCGGGACTAGCGTAAATGAGCAGTTCTTC. This translates into CASSASGTSVNEQFF.

The chain employs TRBV6-5 and TRBJ2-5, with D possibly being TRBD2 (5 bases). The DNA end favors TRBJ2-7, so the J call may be wrong. Germline values: CDR1 MNHEY, CDR2 SVGAGI. The CDR3 extends over 16 amino acids. CDR3 DNA: TGTGCCAGCAGTTACTCATTGGGAGAGTCCTCCTACGAGCAGTACTTC. Translating it yields CASSYSLGESSYEQYF.

The J gene is TRBJ1-5, the V gene TRBV10-3, with a possible D match to TRBD1 (5 bases). V lost 2 bases and J 2 bases, leaving 7 bases between the germline ends. Germline loops: CDR1 ENHRY, CDR2 SYGVKD. This CDR3 has 14 residues. The CDR3 bases are TGTGCCATCAGTGAGGCGGGGCGCAATCAGCCCCAGCATTTT. It yields the protein CAISEAGRNQPQHF.

The chain couples TRBV29-1 to TRBJ1-4; D gene unclear. The CDR3 length is 13 residues. The V gene's germline CDR1 is SQVTM and CDR2 ANQGSEA. Trimming cost V 4 bases and J 6 bases, with 12 bases left between them. The CDR3: CSVARVADEKLFF. The CDR3 region has the DNA TGCAGCGTTGCGCGGGTGGCTGATGAAAAACTGTTTTTT.

CDR3 sequence (DNA): TGCGCCAGCAGCTTGGGTTATGGGACTTCATCTGGAAACACCATATATTTT. The encoded protein is CASSLGYGTSSGNTIYF. V and J are TRBV5-1 and TRBJ1-3; perhaps TRBD1 as D (5 bases). This CDR3 has 17 amino acids. The V gene lost 0 bases and the J gene lost 1 base, with 14 bases spanning the gap. CDR1 is SGHRS and CDR2 is YFSETQ in the germline V gene.

This chain connects TRBV5-8 to TRBJ1-2; weak D call: TRBD1 (6 bases). Germline CDR1 and CDR2: SGHTS and YDEGEE. The CDR3 has 16 residues. V lost 2 bases, J lost 1 base, and 15 bases lay in between. CDR3 region: CASSFQGSTFNYGYTF. The CDR3 coding sequence is TGTGCCAGCAGCTTTCAGGGGTCTACCTTTAACTATGGCTACACCTTC.

The chain is built from TRBV20-1 and TRBJ2-1; 9 nucleotides agree with TRBD1. CDR1 is DFQATT and CDR2 is SNEGSKA in the germline V gene (reference sequence). V was pared by 4 bases and J by 12 bases, with 4 bases of the junction left unmatched. The CDR3 spans 11 residues. As DNA, the CDR3 is TGCAGTGCTACACCGGGACAGGGGCAGTTCTTC. As protein: CSATPGQGQFF.

The genes are TRBV27 and TRBJ1-6; TRBD1 aligns across 8 bases. The V segment lost 5 bases and the J segment 6 bases; nucleotides outside the gene matches: 0. Germline values: CDR1 MNHEY, CDR2 SMNVEV (reference sequence). The CDR3 consists of 13 residues. CDR3 in DNA: TGTGCCAGCAGTACAGGGGGTAATTCACCCCTCCACTTT. This sequence encodes CASSTGGNSPLHF.

The chain is built from TRBV27 and TRBJ2-7, with D possibly being TRBD1 (5 bases). Germline V CDR1 and CDR2: MNHEY, SMNVEV (reference sequence). Trimming pared 5 bases from V and 4 bases from J, leaving 21 bases between. CDR3 length: 16 residues. The CDR3 sequence is CASSPNGDRYTYEQYF. The CDR3 nucleotides are TGTGCCAGCAGTCCGAACGGCGACAGATATACTTACGAGCAGTACTTC.

V and J are TRBV9 and TRBJ2-4, with 8 bases that match TRBD1. Germline V gives CDR1 SGDLS, CDR2 YYNGEE. V shed 5 bases, J shed 5 bases, and the junction held 9 bases outside the gene matches. This CDR3 has 15 residues. CDR3 coding DNA: TGTGCCAGCAGTGCGGTCGCAGGGGGCCAAAACATTCAGTACTTC. This gives the protein CASSAVAGGQNIQYF.

V and J are TRBV5-1 and TRBJ1-1; D is undetermined. With 2 bases removed from V and 3 bases from J, the gap between germline ends came to 8 bases. Germline lookup yields CDR1 SGHRS and CDR2 YFSETQ. The CDR3 consists of 13 residues. The CDR3 nucleotides are TGCGCCAGCAGCTTTGACGGGGACACTGAAGCTTTCTTT. This gives the protein CASSFDGDTEAFF.

The chain is built from TRBV5-1 and TRBJ2-3; 8 bases are shared with TRBD2. Germline V lookup: CDR1 SGHRS, CDR2 YFSETQ. V shed 4 bases and J 0 bases; nucleotides not matched to a gene: 16. CDR3 length: 19 residues. Here the CDR3 DNA reads TGCGCCAGCAGCCCGAGGACGGGGGTAGCGGGACTTAGCACAGATACGCAGTATTTT. Translation gives CASSPRTGVAGLSTDTQYF. Full variable domain (outside the CDR3, taken from reference TRBV5-1 and TRBJ2-3): KAGVTQTPRYLIKTRGQQVTLSCSPISGHRSVSWYQQTPGQGLQFLFEYFSETQRNKGNFPGRFSGRQFSNSRSEMNVSTLELGDSALYLCASSPRTGVAGLSTDTQYFGPGTRLTVL.

The chain uses TRBV7-3 and TRBJ1-1; a possible D gene is TRBD1 (5 bases). The length of the CDR3 is 15 residues. Germline V gene lookup returns CDR1 SGHTA and CDR2 FQGTGA. The V gene lost 5 bases and the J gene lost 1 base, with 14 bases spanning the gap. CDR3 sequence reads: CASSGGGWWNTEAFF. Written as DNA, the CDR3 is TGTGCCAGCAGCGGGGGGGGATGGTGGAACACTGAAGCTTTCTTT.

The J gene is TRBJ2-7, the V gene TRBV7-9, with 9 positions matching TRBD1. V was pared by 5 bases and J by 5 bases, with 10 bases of the junction left unmatched. CDR1 is SEHNR and CDR2 is FQNEAQ in the germline V gene (reference sequence). The CDR3 contains 15 residues. The CDR3 DNA sequence: TGTGCCAGCAGCGGGGGACAGGGAATTGCCCACGAGCAGTACTTC. Translated: CASSGGQGIAHEQYF.

The V call is TRBV5-1, the J call TRBJ2-5, with 14 bases lining up with TRBD2. This CDR3 region has 17 residues. V trimming: 4 bases; J trimming: 2 bases; junction bases outside the gene matches: 7. The germline V gene encodes CDR1 SGHRS and CDR2 YFSETQ. In nucleotides, the CDR3 is TGCGCCAGCAGCCTACTCGGGACTAGCGGGAGTCAAGAGACCCAGTACTTC. This translates into CASSLLGTSGSQETQYF.

The chain has TRBV19 and TRBJ1-5, with a tentative D call TRBD1 (5 bases). The CDR3 has 16 amino acids. V was pared by 8 bases and J by 7 bases, with 24 bases between. Per germline, CDR1 LNHDA and CDR2 SQIVND (reference sequence). The CDR3 here is CASSNLYGGGEQPQHF. CDR3 DNA: TGTGCCAGTTCTAATTTATACGGAGGAGGGGAACAGCCCCAGCATTTT.

The chain has TRBV11-2 and TRBJ2-1; TRBD2 aligns across 12 bases. CDR1 is SGHAT and CDR2 is FQNNGV in the germline V gene. The V gene end was trimmed by 5 bases and the J gene end by 7 bases; junction bases not matched to a gene: 9. The CDR3 contains 16 residues. CDR3 sequence reads: CASSLRLAGALNEQFF. In DNA form, the CDR3 reads TGTGCCAGCAGCCTTCGACTAGCGGGAGCATTAAATGAGCAGTTCTTC.